Below are 8 T cell receptor beta chains sequenced from a single sample in a study of cytomegalovirus exposure and HLA in healthy donors. In the PCR, 60 Vbeta and 13 Jbeta primers were used. Profiled with immunoSEQ multiplex PCR; TCRdb holds only in-frame clones, not every one. The top ten clones hold 2.5% to 3% of a sample with around 120,000 clones, over 65% of them seen once. Sequencing was performed on PBMCs. The receptors shown here come from a woman between 35 and 50 years old in good health and CMV-seropositive.

This clone was counted only a few times. The rearrangement uses TRBV27 and TRBJ2-5; D is unclear. CDR3 length: 13 amino acids. V was trimmed by 2 bases and J by 1 base, leaving 5 bases between them. The germline CDR1 and CDR2 sequences are MNHEY and SMNVEV (reference sequence). CDR3 amino acids: CASSLSSQETQYF. Here the CDR3 DNA reads TGTGCCAGCAGTTTAAGCTCCCAAGAGACCCAGTACTTC.

The chain joins TRBV12-5 to TRBJ2-2; TRBD1 matches 8 bases. CDR1 and CDR2 (germline): LGHNT, FRNRAP. The junction had 4 bases not matched to a gene; V was cut back by 1 base and J by 6 bases. The CDR3 extends over 15 amino acids. The CDR3 region has the DNA TGTGCTAGTGGTTTGGGTGACAGGGGCGCCGGGGAGCTGTTTTTT. It codes for CASGLGDRGAGELFF. The full variable domain, rest sourced from reference TRBV12-5 and TRBJ2-2, is DARVTQTPRHKVTEMGQEVTMRCQPILGHNTVFWYRQTMMQGLELLAYFRNRAPLDDSGMPKDRFSAEMPDATLATLKIQPSEPRDSAVYFCASGLGDRGAGELFFGEGSRLTVL.

The rearrangement links TRBV6-6 to TRBJ2-2, with D perhaps matching TRBD1 (6 bases). V was pared by 0 bases and J by 0 bases, with 8 bases between. CDR1 is MNHNY, CDR2 SVGAGI, per germline (reference sequence). The CDR3 runs 16 residues. CDR3 bases: TGTGCCAGCAGTTACTCGACAGGATCGAACACCGGGGAGCTGTTTTTT. Amino acid sequence: CASSYSTGSNTGELFF.

The V and J genes are TRBV2 and TRBJ2-7; D not certain. Trimming took 8 bases from V and 7 from J, leaving 12 bases between them. The CDR3 consists of 11 residues. From germline, CDR1 is SNHLY and CDR2 FYNNEI. The CDR3 loop reads CASLTGFEQYF. The CDR3 DNA reads as TGTGCCAGCTTAACGGGTTTTGAGCAGTACTTC.

Turning to this clone: An end of the junction does not agree with germline; a read error may underlie this. The genes are TRBV19 and TRBJ1-1, with TRBD1 as a possible D gene (5 bases). The CDR3 is made up of 11 amino acids. Germline CDR1 and CDR2: LNHDA and SQIVND (reference sequence). The CDR3 DNA reads TGTGCCAGTAGTAGAGATCTCCTACAGGTTTTT. It is translated as CASSRDLLQVF.

The rearrangement uses TRBV2 and TRBJ1-2; D is possibly TRBD1 (5 bases). V lost 2 bases to trimming and J lost 6 bases, with 10 bases between them. Per the germline V gene, CDR1 is SNHLY and CDR2 is FYNNEI. The CDR3 runs to 13 residues. The CDR3 spells CASSESIRDGYTF. The CDR3 nucleotides are TGTGCCAGCAGTGAATCAATCAGGGATGGCTACACCTTC. Drawing the rest from reference TRBV2 and TRBJ1-2, the complete variable domain is EPEVTQTPSHQVTQMGQEVILRCVPISNHLYFYWYRQILGQKVEFLVSFYNNEISEKSEIFDDQFSVERPDGSNFTLKIRSTKLEDSAMYFCASSESIRDGYTFGSGTRLTVV.

J is TRBJ2-2 and V is TRBV2; TRBD2 is a possible D gene (8 bases). Per the germline V gene, CDR1 is SNHLY and CDR2 is FYNNEI. V lost 6 bases to trimming and J lost 4 bases, with 15 bases between them. The CDR3 is 15 residues long. CDR3 sequence reads: CASRGTAGATGELFF. For the CDR3, the DNA is TGTGCCAGCAGGGGGACAGCGGGGGCCACCGGGGAGCTGTTTTTT.

This chain joins TRBV5-6 and TRBJ1-1; TRBD1 matches at 7 bases. Germline V lookup: CDR1 SGHDT, CDR2 YYEEEE. This CDR3 is built from 15 residues. V gave up 5 bases and J gave up 3 bases; unmatched junction bases: 10. DNA for the CDR3: TGTGCCAGCAGTGAATTGAGGGGGCGCCACACTGAAGCTTTCTTT. It translates to CASSELRGRHTEAFF.